Given below is one T cell receptor beta chain in context. V shed 10 bases and J 0 bases; nucleotides not matched to a gene: 10. This CDR3 spans 15 amino acids. Germline-derived CDR1 and CDR2 are LNHDA and SQIVND (reference sequence). This entry is derived from a study of blood T cell repertoires in COVID-19. Study summary: PBMCs, B-cell-depleted T cells, or T cells were the source of the cDNA or gDNA that made up the material.

Original processing notes: Amplified reference gene primers provided the basis for estimating nucleated cell counts. Libraries were prepared by immunoSEQ multiplex PCR; TCRdb keeps only in-frame clonotypes and omits some of them. V and J calls and clone size come straight from that table; D and trimming were deduced from the DNA. The profile shows approximately 49,000 clones, about 63% of them singletons. The chain employs TRBV19 and TRBJ2-3, with 7 positions matching TRBD1. The clonotype originates from a woman in her seventies with acute or convalescent COVID-19. Sample: peripheral blood. CDR3 in amino acids: CATRDSYTSTDTQYF. The CDR3 DNA follows: TGTGCCACACGGGACAGCTATACAAGCACAGATACGCAGTATTTT.